This is a list of T cell receptor beta chains from one sample in a study of radiotherapy plus CTLA-4 blockade in lung cancer. Clones were read by immunoSEQ multiplex PCR, and TCRdb kept only the in-frame ones, dropping some. The sample includes 81,000 or so clones, about 83% of them seen just once. The sequences come from peripheral blood, collected from a patient treated with radiotherapy plus ipilimumab. The receptors were gathered from a human donor with non-small cell lung cancer that progressed on radiotherapy plus ipilimumab. Each CDR3 is given with its conserved first and last residue. A D gene is named only where the DNA matches it firmly. Clone size, where shown, is once, few, many, or a class for clones that have expanded.

>.|.|TRBJ1-5|TRBV28
TGTGCCAGCACCGGAGGGGGTTATAGCAATCAGCCCCAGCATTTT
CASTGGGYSNQPQHF
>.|TRBD1|TRBJ2-7|TRBV28
TGTGCCAGCAGTTTGTCGGGACAGGGTCTGCACGAGCAGTACTTC
CASSLSGQGLHEQYF
>.|.|TRBJ2-7|TRBV5-4
TGTGCCAGCAGCTTGCGTTACCAGGACGAGCAGTACTTC
CASSLRYQDEQYF
>.|TRBD1|TRBJ2-7|TRBV7-3
TGTGCCAGCAGCCGTGGGACAGGGACTCTTCCCTACGAGCAGTACTTC
CASSRGTGTLPYEQYF
>.|.|TRBJ2-3|TRBV9
TGTGCCAGCAGCGTAGCATATGTGGCAGATACGCAGTATTTT
CASSVAYVADTQYF
>.|.|TRBJ2-5|TRBV9
TGTGCCAGCAGCGGAAGAGGTACGGGACGTGGTGAGACCCAGTACTTC
CASSGRGTGRGETQYF
>.|.|TRBJ2-7|TRBV9
TGTGCCAGCCGGGGCTCTGATCCCTACGAGCAGTACTTC
CASRGSDPYEQYF
>few|.|TRBJ2-6|TRBV11-3
TGTGCCAGCAGCTTTGGGGTGCGAGAGTCTGGGGCCAACGTCCTGACTTTC
CASSFGVRESGANVLTF
>.|.|TRBJ2-2|TRBV25-1
TGTGCCAGCGCCCCGGGGGCCACCGGGGAGCTGTTTTTT
CASAPGATGELFF
>.|.|TRBJ2-5|TRBV11-2
TGTGCCAGCAGCCCAAACGTAAGGGGGGATGGAGAGACCCAGTACTTC
CASSPNVRGDGETQYF
>once|.|TRBJ1-1|TRBV2
TGTGCCAGCAGCCAGTTGAGCACTGAAGCTTTCTTT
CASSQLSTEAFF
>.|.|TRBJ2-5|TRBV20-1
TGCAGTGGCGGGCACCAAGAGACCCAGTACTTC
CSGGHQETQYF
>.|.|TRBJ1-2|TRBV30
TGTGCCTGGAGTGGATCGAGGGGGGATGGCTACACCTTC
CAWSGSRGDGYTF
>once|.|TRBJ2-3|TRBV7-2
TGTGCCAGCAGCTTAGCGGAAAAAAACGGGCAGTATTTT
CASSLAEKNGQYF
>.|TRBD1|TRBJ1-2|TRBV6-1
TGTGCCAGCAGTGAACGACAGACAGGGCGCGGCTACACCTTC
CASSERQTGRGYTF
>.|TRBD2|TRBJ2-1|TRBV7-3
TGTGCCAGCAGCCAGACCCCGGCTAGCGGGGGGTTCTACAATGAGCAGTTCTTC
CASSQTPASGGFYNEQFF
>once|TRBD1|TRBJ2-5|TRBV12-5
TGTGCTAGTGGTGTTGGGACAGGGTCGGAGACCCAGTACTTC
CASGVGTGSETQYF
>.|.|TRBJ2-7|TRBV27
TGTGCCAGCAGTTTAATAGGCAATTCCTACGAGCAGTACTTC
CASSLIGNSYEQYF
>.|.|TRBJ1-1|TRBV29-1
TGCAGCGTTAAAGACAGCCTGCACACTGAAGCTTTCTTT
CSVKDSLHTEAFF
>once|.|TRBJ2-3|TRBV5-1
TGCGCCAGCAGCTTGGCTAGCTTCCCAGATACGCAGTATTTT
CASSLASFPDTQYF
>few|.|TRBJ2-3|TRBV5-6
TGTGCCAGCAGCGGGGGGCCGGCGGCCGGGGGAGATACGCAGTATTTT
CASSGGPAAGGDTQYF
>.|.|TRBJ1-1|TRBV27
TGTGCCAGCACCGAGGACCCTCGGGGCACTGAAGCTTTCTTT
CASTEDPRGTEAFF
>.|.|TRBJ1-1|TRBV5-3
TGTGCCAGAAACCACCGCCCGGGGATGAACACTGAAGCTTTCTTT
CARNHRPGMNTEAFF
>.|.|TRBJ2-1|TRBV2
TGTGCCAGCAGTGCGTCCTCAAATGAGCAGTTCTTC
CASSASSNEQFF
>few|.|TRBJ1-1|TRBV9
TGTGCCAGCAGCGTGGACAGACTCTTGAACACTGAAGCTTTCTTT
CASSVDRLLNTEAFF
>.|TRBD1|TRBJ2-3|TRBV7-2
TGTGCCAGCAGCTATCAAGGGGGCTTTGTTAAAGATACGCAGTATTTT
CASSYQGGFVKDTQYF
>.|.|TRBJ1-2|TRBV10-3
TGTGCCATCAGTGAGTCGAGTCGGGGGGGCTATGGCTACACCTTC
CAISESSRGGYGYTF
>.|.|TRBJ2-5|TRBV9
TGTGCCAGCAGCGTAGATGTAACCCATCAAGAGACCCAGTACTTC
CASSVDVTHQETQYF
>.|.|TRBJ1-1|TRBV18
TGTGCCAGCTCACCTCTACGAGCGGGCAAGGGCAAGGACACTGAAGCTTTCTTT
CASSPLRAGKGKDTEAFF
>.|TRBD2|TRBJ2-1|TRBV7-2
TGTGCCAGCAGCCTCATAGTGTCTAGCGGGGCTGGCAATGAGCAGTTCTTC
CASSLIVSSGAGNEQFF
>.|.|TRBJ2-5|TRBV19
TGTGCCAGTAGTATAAGGCCCAGGGACCAAGAGACCCAGTACTTC
CASSIRPRDQETQYF
>.|.|TRBJ2-6|TRBV4-3
TGCGCCAGCAGCCAAGCTTGGGGAACTGGGGCCAACGTCCTGACTTTC
CASSQAWGTGANVLTF
>.|.|TRBJ2-7|TRBV7-2
TGTGCCAGCAGCTTAACAGCCTCCTACGAGCAGTACTTC
CASSLTASYEQYF
>.|.|TRBJ2-7|TRBV4-1
TGCGCCAGCAGCAAAGTGAGGGACCTCTACGAGCAGTACTTC
CASSKVRDLYEQYF
>once|.|TRBJ1-5|TRBV7-2
TGTGCCAGCAGCTTATGGGGGGCGGGGAGCAATCAGCCCCAGCATTTT
CASSLWGAGSNQPQHF
>.|.|TRBJ1-2|TRBV4-3
TGCGCCAGCAGCCAAGATTTAGGGCTCTACTATGGCTACACCTTC
CASSQDLGLYYGYTF
>.|TRBD1|TRBJ2-2|TRBV19
TGTGCCAGCTCGCCCGGGACAGGGGGGACCGGGGAGCTGTTTTTT
CASSPGTGGTGELFF
>.|.|TRBJ2-5|TRBV19
TGTGCCAGTAGTATAGATCAAGGCCACCAAGAGACCCAGTACTTC
CASSIDQGHQETQYF
>.|TRBD2|TRBJ2-2|TRBV5-1
TGCGCCAGCAGCTTCGCTAGCGGGGGGGCTGTCGGGGAGCTGTTTTTT
CASSFASGGAVGELFF
>once|TRBD2|TRBJ2-7|TRBV6-1
TGTGCCAGCAGTGAGCACGGGGGGGCCCGCGAGCAGTACTTC
CASSEHGGAREQYF
>once|.|TRBJ1-4|TRBV5-4
TGTGCCAGCAGCTTGGGAGGGACAAATGAAAAACTGTTTTTT
CASSLGGTNEKLFF
>.|TRBD2|TRBJ2-1|TRBV6-5
TGTGCCAGCAGTCGGACTAGCGGGAGTCTCAATGAGCAGTTCTTC
CASSRTSGSLNEQFF
>once|TRBD2|TRBJ2-5|TRBV9
TGTGCCAGCAGCGTAGCTCCTGGCGGGGGGGGTGAGACCCAGTACTTC
CASSVAPGGGGETQYF